One T cell receptor (beta chain) is described in this entry. This CDR3 contains 18 residues. Germline assignment: CDR1 MGHRA and CDR2 YSYEKL. V was pared by 4 bases and J by 5 bases, with 14 bases of the junction left unmatched. This specimen comes from a study of shared clonotypes between healthy human individuals. Sequenced by immunoSEQ multiplex PCR; TCRdb stores in-frame clones only, minus some. The table includes around 510,000 clones, about 96% detected once. The chain links TRBV4-1 to TRBJ2-7; 13 bases are shared with TRBD2. The sequence was obtained from a woman in her twenties or thirties in good health. The sequenced sample was naive CD4+ T cells sorted from blood. Subset given: CD45RA+ positively selected. CDR3 sequence (DNA): TGCGCCAGCAGCCGATTGGGACTAGCGGGGAGTGTCGGGCACGAGCAGTACTTC. Its protein product is CASSRLGLAGSVGHEQYF.